The clone carrying this TCR beta chain came up a few times. This CDR3 is 15 amino acids long. Germline trimming cut 4 bases from V and 10 bases from J; bases unmatched to any gene: 8. Germline assignment: CDR1 MGHRA and CDR2 YSYEKL. Each CDR3 protein gets one entry after TCRdb re-called the RT-PCR reads with MiXCR. The table records some 960,000 distinct CDR3 sequences, about a sixth of them present only once. The sample comes from a study of patients and donors after allogeneic stem cell transplantation. This receptor was obtained from a human donor who was either an allogeneic HSCT recipient or a stem cell or donor lymphocyte infusion donor (not recorded which). It is not recorded whose cells these are; they may come from a transplant donor. The sequenced material came from blood, either unsorted or a sorted T cell fraction (not recorded which). The chain uses TRBV4-1 and TRBJ1-4; 11 bases match TRBD1. This CDR3 is CASSPLGQGDRKLFF. CDR3 coding DNA: TGCGCCAGCAGCCCTCTGGGACAGGGGGATCGAAAACTGTTTTTT.